The 20 T cell receptor beta chains reported below all come from one sample, sequenced in a study of tissue-resident memory T cells in lung cancer. Study-level findings and limits: On average, under 20% of tissue-resident memory T cells per patient belonged to the top clonotype.

These receptors have no identified antigens. CD8+ T cells were sorted by CD103 expression. Unique molecular identifiers were built into the TCR sequencing libraries. TCRdb reanalysed the reads using MiXCR and keeps one entry per CDR3 protein. The sample has around 310 distinct CDR3 sequences, approximately 19% seen once; the top ten hold less than 75%. The specimen sequenced was CD103+ CD8+ T cells from lung tumor tissue. Source of these receptors: a human donor with treatment-naive lung cancer (subtype not recorded).

This clonotype was seen a few times. The chain is built from TRBV10-3 and TRBJ2-5, with D unclear. V lost 0 bases and J lost 2, with 13 bases in between. Germline CDR1 reads ENHRY; CDR2 reads SYGVKD. CDR3 length equals 16 residues. The CDR3 reads CAISESYGPKQETQYF. The CDR3 DNA sequence: TGTGCCATCAGTGAGTCGTACGGACCAAAACAAGAGACCCAGTACTTC.

This clonotype was detected a few times. The chain has TRBV11-2 and TRBJ2-3, with D perhaps TRBD2 (6 bases). Germline V CDR1 and CDR2: SGHAT, FQNNGV. This CDR3 is built from 13 residues. V lost 3 bases to trimming and J lost 10 bases, with 14 bases between them. CDR3 region: CASSFRTSNAQYF. In DNA, the CDR3 is TGTGCCAGCAGCTTCAGAACTAGCAACGCGCAGTATTTT.

As to this clonotype: A much bigger clone sits one base away, suggesting this may be a read error. The CDR3 here is CVSSYFGDTEAFF. CDR3 coding DNA: TGTGTCAGCAGTTACTTTGGGGACACTGAAGCTTTCTTT. The rearrangement links TRBV6-5 to TRBJ1-1; no clear D gene. This CDR3 is 13 amino acids long. Germline assignment: CDR1 MNHEY and CDR2 SVGAGI.

Sample share makes this clonotype large. The V and J genes are TRBV28 and TRBJ1-1; unclear D gene. The CDR3 totals 13 residues. Germline-derived CDR1 and CDR2 are MDHEN and SYDVKM. Between the trimmed V and J ends, which lost 5 bases and 1 base, there was a span of 8 bases. The CDR3 sequence is CASSHSPNTEAFF. CDR3 bases: TGTGCCAGCAGTCACAGTCCGAACACTGAAGCTTTCTTT.

The chain combines TRBV19 with TRBJ1-1; D might be TRBD1 (6 bases). V was shortened by 7 bases and J by 1 base, with 13 bases between the two germline ends. From germline, CDR1 is LNHDA and CDR2 SQIVND (reference sequence). The length of the CDR3 is 14 residues. This CDR3 reads CASTAQGSNTEAFF. The CDR3 region has the DNA TGTGCCAGTACTGCACAGGGATCGAACACTGAAGCTTTCTTT.

By frequency in the sample, this clonotype is medium-sized. This chain links TRBV5-1 with TRBJ2-1, with a weak D call TRBD2 (5 bases). Germline CDR1 and CDR2: SGHRS and YFSETQ. V was trimmed by 4 bases and J by 6 bases, leaving 11 bases between them. The CDR3 totals 13 residues. For the CDR3, the DNA is TGCGCCAGCAGCCCAAGTACTAGCAATGAGCAGTTCTTC. It yields the protein CASSPSTSNEQFF. Drawing the rest from reference TRBV5-1 and TRBJ2-1, the complete variable domain is KAGVTQTPRYLIKTRGQQVTLSCSPISGHRSVSWYQQTPGQGLQFLFEYFSETQRNKGNFPGRFSGRQFSNSRSEMNVSTLELGDSALYLCASSPSTSNEQFFGPGTRLTVL.

Sample share makes this clonotype medium-sized. For the CDR3, the DNA is TGTGCCAGCAGTCCCCCAGCGGGACTCACAGATACGCAGTATTTT. Translated: CASSPPAGLTDTQYF. The rearrangement links TRBV28 to TRBJ2-3, with TRBD2 matching over 7 bases. V was clipped by 5 bases and J by 2 bases; unmatched bases: 7. The CDR3 totals 15 residues. The germline V gene has CDR1 MDHEN and CDR2 SYDVKM.

The sample holds a few counts of this clonotype. The chain carries TRBV5-1 and TRBJ2-2, with D perhaps TRBD1 (5 bases). The V end was cut by 6 bases, the J end by 2 bases, with 11 bases between. Germline V gives CDR1 SGHRS, CDR2 YFSETQ. The CDR3 is 14 residues long. The CDR3 spells CASTPGINTGELFF. CDR3 nucleotide sequence: TGCGCCAGCACCCCAGGGATCAACACCGGGGAGCTGTTTTTT.

By frequency in the sample, this clonotype is medium-sized. This rearrangement joins TRBV2 to TRBJ2-7; 8 nucleotides align to TRBD1. V shed 4 bases, J shed 5 bases, and the junction held 13 bases outside the gene matches. CDR3 length: 16 amino acids. Germline V gene lookup returns CDR1 SNHLY and CDR2 FYNNEI. The chain's CDR3 is CASSGGFDRGDHEQYF. Written as DNA, the CDR3 is TGTGCCAGCAGTGGGGGCTTCGACAGGGGAGACCACGAGCAGTACTTC.

This clonotype is medium-sized (0.01 to 0.1%) in the sample. CDR3 sequence reads: CASRDRVGELFF. The DNA for the CDR3 is TGTGCCAGCAGGGACAGGGTCGGGGAGCTGTTTTTT. V usage is TRBV2 and J usage is TRBJ2-2, with 8 bases identical to TRBD1. V was pared by 6 bases and J by 7 bases, with 1 base of the junction left unmatched. Germline V gene data show CDR1 as SNHLY and CDR2 as FYNNEI. The CDR3 runs 12 residues.

By frequency in the sample, this clonotype is medium-sized (0.01 to 0.1%). The rearrangement links TRBV25-1 to TRBJ2-7, with 8 nucleotides matching TRBD1. CDR3 length: 17 amino acids. Trimming removed 5 bases from V and 3 bases from J; junction bases left unmatched: 15. The germline gives CDR1 MGHDK, CDR2 SYGVNS. This chain's CDR3 is CASSHGTGDPSRYEQYF. For the CDR3, the DNA is TGTGCCAGCAGTCATGGGACAGGAGATCCTAGTCGCTACGAGCAGTACTTC.

This chain links TRBV7-6 with TRBJ2-1, with D tentatively TRBD2 (5 bases). The CDR3 has 15 residues. CDR1 and CDR2 (germline): SGHVS, FNYEAQ. Trimming pared 8 bases from V and 0 bases from J, leaving 14 bases between. The CDR3 sequence is CASGPTSDSYNEQFF. CDR3 sequence (DNA): TGTGCCAGCGGGCCTACTAGTGACTCCTACAATGAGCAGTTCTTC.

This sequence joins TRBV7-9 and TRBJ2-7; tentative D call: TRBD1 (6 bases). This CDR3 contains 13 residues. The V end lost 5 bases, the J end lost 1 base, and 9 bases lay between the germline ends. Germline V CDR1 and CDR2: SEHNR, FQNEAQ (reference sequence). CDR3 sequence: CASSQGLSYEQYF. The CDR3, as DNA: TGTGCCAGCAGCCAGGGGCTGTCCTACGAGCAGTACTTC.

This chain connects TRBV20-1 to TRBJ2-7; 10 bases line up with TRBD2. After removal of 3 bases from V and 4 bases from J, the junction contained 6 bases not matched to a gene. Germline values: CDR1 DFQATT, CDR2 SNEGSKA (reference sequence). This CDR3 contains 14 residues. The CDR3 DNA is TGCAGTGCTAGTGATGTAGCGGGAGGTTACGAGCAGTACTTC. Encoded protein: CSASDVAGGYEQYF.

On this clonotype itself: A far bigger clonotype differs at one base, so this is likely a read error. The chain couples TRBV11-3 to TRBJ2-7; D might be TRBD2 (5 bases). This CDR3 has 15 amino acids. The V end lost 7 bases, the J end lost 3 bases, and 19 bases lay between the germline ends. Germline values: CDR1 SGHNT, CDR2 YENEEA. The CDR3 region is CASNSFSGLGYEQYF. In DNA form, the CDR3 reads TGTGCCAGCAACTCCTTTTCGGGGTTGGGCTACGAGCAGTACTTC. The variable domain in full, with the rest retrieved from reference TRBV11-3 and TRBJ2-7, is EAGVVQSPRYKIIEKKQPVAFWCNPISGHNTLYWYLQNLGQGPELLIRYENEEAVDDSQLPKDRFSAERLKGVDSTLKIQPAELGDSAVYLCASNSFSGLGYEQYFGPGTRLTVT.

This clonotype ranks as large. CDR3 DNA sequence: TGTGCCAGCAGTTTAGGGGACAGGGCTTTCTACGAGCAGTACTTC. Amino acids: CASSLGDRAFYEQYF. V and J are TRBV27 and TRBJ2-7, with 9 bases fitting TRBD1. Trimming took 2 bases from V and 3 from J; bases not matched to a gene: 5. Germline V gene sequence: CDR1 MNHEY, CDR2 SMNVEV (reference sequence). This CDR3 comprises 15 residues.

The chain has TRBV5-4 and TRBJ2-1, with 14 bases lining up with TRBD2. V was clipped by 0 bases and J by 6 bases; unmatched bases: 2. The CDR3 runs to 16 residues. The germline V gene has CDR1 SGHNT and CDR2 YYREEE (reference sequence). In nucleotides, the CDR3 is TGTGCCAGCAGCTTGGAGGGACTAGCGGGAGTCAATGAGCAGTTCTTC. Translated, it gives CASSLEGLAGVNEQFF.

This clonotype is labeled as large. The chain joins TRBV6-5 to TRBJ2-1; 8 nucleotides agree with TRBD2. Trimming at V came to 5 bases and at J to 7 bases, leaving 4 bases not matched to a gene. CDR3 length: 13 residues. The germline CDR1 and CDR2 sequences are MNHEY and SVGAGI. CDR3 DNA: TGTGCCAGCAGTGACGGGACTAGAAATGAGCAGTTCTTC. Translation: CASSDGTRNEQFF.

The table lists this clonotype with a few counts. Written as DNA, the CDR3 is TGTGCCAGCAGCTTATCCCCGGGGGCCAGCAATCAGCCCCAGCATTTT. This codes for CASSLSPGASNQPQHF. The chain couples TRBV7-6 to TRBJ1-5; a weak D match, TRBD1 (6 bases). From germline, CDR1 is SGHVS and CDR2 FNYEAQ. CDR3 size: 16 residues. V lost 2 bases, J lost 1 base, and 12 bases lay in between.

This clonotype was seen a handful of times. The gene calls are TRBV12-3 or TRBV12-4 and TRBJ2-3, with D maybe TRBD1 (6 bases). This CDR3 is 14 amino acids long. Trimming took 6 bases from V and 3 from J, leaving 13 bases between them. The CDR3 DNA follows: TGTGCCAGCAGCGACCGGACAGCGACAGATACGCAGTATTTT. Its protein is CASSDRTATDTQYF.